Presented here are 30 T cell receptor beta chains from one specimen sequenced in a study of CD4 T cells in relation to SARS-CoV-2 and coronaviruses. Their antigen targets remain unknown. The method was immunoSEQ multiplex PCR; TCRdb's version includes in-frame clones alone and lacks a portion of them. The table has 30,000 to 40,000 clones, under 80% seen once; the top ten hold approximately 20%. Sequencing was done on a sample of memory CD4+ T cells from PBMCs, cultured in vitro. The receptors originated from an adult with COVID-19.

V is TRBV3-1 (or the pseudogene TRBV3-2) and J is TRBJ1-4, with a possible D match to TRBD1 (6 bases). This CDR3 contains 16 residues. From germline, CDR1 is LGHDT and CDR2 YNNKEL (reference sequence). Trimming took off 0 bases at V and 5 bases at J, with 13 bases between the two ends. CDR3 sequence: CASSQEVGGGNEKLFF. For the CDR3, the DNA is TGTGCCAGCAGCCAAGAGGTAGGGGGTGGCAATGAAAAACTGTTTTTT.

This clone was detected only once. The V and J genes are TRBV11-2 and TRBJ2-7; D could derive from TRBD1 or TRBD2 (6 bases each). This CDR3 is 14 amino acids long. The V end lost 3 bases, the J end lost 2 bases, and 11 bases lay between the germline ends. Germline V gene sequence: CDR1 SGHAT, CDR2 FQNNGV. The CDR3, as DNA: TGTGCCAGCAGCTTTAGAAGGGGGGCCTACGAGCAGTACTTC. It codes for CASSFRRGAYEQYF.

The chain joins TRBV18 to TRBJ2-7; perhaps TRBD2 as D (5 bases). V was trimmed by 6 bases and J by 6 bases, leaving 15 bases between them. The CDR3 runs to 13 residues. Looked up from germline, CDR1 is KGHSH and CDR2 is LQKENI. The DNA of the CDR3 is TGTGCCAGCTCGTCAACCACCGAGGGCGAGCAGTACTTC. It yields the protein CASSSTTEGEQYF.

Note on this clone: Other DNA sequences in the sample encode the same CDR3. The chain recombines TRBV5-4 with TRBJ2-1, with 14 bases that match TRBD2. The CDR3 runs to 16 residues. The J segment lost 5 bases and the V segment lost 4 bases, leaving 5 bases of the junction unmatched. From germline, CDR1 is SGHNT and CDR2 YYREEE (reference sequence). CDR3 bases: TGTGCCAGCAGCCCCCCGGGACTAGCGGGGGACAATGAGCAGTTCTTC. Residues: CASSPPGLAGDNEQFF.

The chain has TRBV5-1 and TRBJ2-7; D is unresolved. This CDR3 is built from 13 residues. Germline CDR1 and CDR2: SGHRS and YFSETQ. Trimming pared 0 bases from V and 2 bases from J, leaving 6 bases between. The CDR3 nucleotides are TGCGCCAGCAGCTTGGGCAGGACCTACGAGCAGTACTTC. This gives the protein CASSLGRTYEQYF.

V and J are TRBV7-2 and TRBJ1-4; D call uncertain. The germline gives CDR1 SGHTA, CDR2 FQGNSA. V shed 4 bases and J shed 8 bases, with 11 bases lying between them. The CDR3 extends over 13 amino acids. CDR3 in DNA: TGTGCCAGCAGCTACCTTCGGGGAGAAAAACTGTTTTTT. This encodes CASSYLRGEKLFF.

As concerns this clone: The same CDR3 also results from other DNA sequences found in this sample. This chain joins TRBV2 and TRBJ2-5; D call uncertain. Germline V gene lookup returns CDR1 SNHLY and CDR2 FYNNEI. V was shortened by 2 bases and J by 1 base, with 8 bases between the two germline ends. This CDR3 has 14 amino acids. Written as DNA, the CDR3 is TGTGCCAGCAGTGAATCTCGCAGCCAAGAGACCCAGTACTTC. Its protein is CASSESRSQETQYF.

Notes on this clone: This CDR3 is also generated by other DNA sequences in the sample. The chain joins TRBV7-3 to TRBJ2-3; the D gene is possibly TRBD2 (6 bases). The V and J ends lost 1 base and 2 bases respectively, with 10 bases between them. Germline assignment: CDR1 SGHTA and CDR2 FQGTGA. There are 15 residues in the CDR3. CDR3: CASSLISGSTDTQYF. CDR3 nucleotide sequence: TGTGCCAGCAGCTTAATTAGCGGCTCCACAGATACGCAGTATTTT.

The J gene is TRBJ1-1, the V gene TRBV6-1; no clear D gene. V was pared by 3 bases and J by 1 base, with 6 bases between. The CDR3 contains 13 residues. Germline V gives CDR1 MNHNS, CDR2 SASEGT. CDR3 loop: CASSENWNTEAFF. CDR3 sequence (DNA): TGTGCCAGCAGTGAGAATTGGAACACTGAAGCTTTCTTT.

This clone was seen a single time. The chain couples TRBV3-1 (or the pseudogene TRBV3-2) to TRBJ2-4; possibly TRBD1 or TRBD2 for D (6 bases each). This CDR3 comprises 19 residues. V dropped 3 bases and J dropped 0 bases, with 21 bases sitting between them. The germline V gene has CDR1 LGHDT and CDR2 YNNKEL (reference sequence). CDR3: CASSQNPPGGLIAKNIQYF. In nucleotides, the CDR3 is TGTGCCAGCAGCCAGAATCCGCCCGGGGGCCTCATAGCCAAAAACATTCAGTACTTC.

The gene calls are TRBV7-2 and TRBJ2-5; D gene unclear. V was cut by 6 bases and J by 1 base, with 9 bases left in between. This CDR3 comprises 13 residues. The germline CDR1 and CDR2 sequences are SGHTA and FQGNSA. The CDR3 spells CASRPPSQETQYF. The CDR3 DNA follows: TGTGCCAGCAGACCCCCATCCCAAGAGACCCAGTACTTC.

The chain recombines TRBV5-6 with TRBJ1-6; D is perhaps TRBD1 (5 bases). The CDR3 is 17 residues long. The ends were cut back, 1 base at V and 10 bases at J, with 21 bases in the middle. Germline CDR1 and CDR2: SGHDT and YYEEEE. CDR3 DNA sequence: TGTGCCAGCAGCTTGAGATGGTACCCCGCAGGGAGCTCACCCCTCCACTTT. This sequence encodes CASSLRWYPAGSSPLHF.

The V gene is TRBV5-4, the J gene TRBJ2-2; 10 bases align to TRBD1. In germline, CDR1 is SGHNT, CDR2 YYREEE (reference sequence). Germline trimming cut 6 bases from V and 6 bases from J; bases unmatched to any gene: 11. The CDR3 sequence is 16 residues long. The CDR3 region is CASTRSIDRGPGELFF. In DNA, the CDR3 is TGTGCCAGCACCCGGTCTATCGACAGGGGGCCCGGGGAGCTGTTTTTT.

This sequence joins TRBV9 and TRBJ2-5, with 12 bases that match TRBD1. CDR1 is SGDLS, CDR2 YYNGEE, per germline. The J segment lost 7 bases and the V segment lost 0 bases, leaving 10 bases of the junction unmatched. The CDR3 sequence is 17 residues long. CDR3 protein: CASSVGGGTGGGRTQYF. As DNA, the CDR3 is TGTGCCAGCAGCGTAGGAGGGGGGACAGGGGGCGGCAGGACCCAGTACTTC.

The genes are TRBV5-8 and TRBJ2-3; D not certain. V lost 0 bases and J 6 bases, leaving 11 bases between the germline ends. The CDR3 runs 14 residues. Per germline, CDR1 SGHTS and CDR2 YDEGEE. CDR3 sequence reads: CASSLDRTPDTQYF. The DNA of the CDR3 is TGTGCCAGCAGCTTGGACCGGACCCCCGATACGCAGTATTTT. Drawing the rest from reference TRBV5-8 and TRBJ2-3, the complete variable domain is EAGVTQSPTHLIKTRGQQATLRCSPISGHTSVYWYQQALGLGLQFLLWYDEGEERNRGNFPPRFSGRQFPNYSSELNVNALELEDSALYLCASSLDRTPDTQYFGPGTRLTVL.

The chain couples TRBV30 to TRBJ1-5, with D perhaps matching TRBD1 (5 bases). The germline gives CDR1 GTSNPN, CDR2 SVGIG (reference sequence). This CDR3 has 19 amino acids. With 0 bases removed from V and 0 bases from J, the gap between germline ends came to 21 bases. CDR3 DNA sequence: TGTGCCTGGAGTGTACAGAGACAGCTTTTAATTACTAGCAATCAGCCCCAGCATTTT. It translates to CAWSVQRQLLITSNQPQHF.

This chain uses TRBV5-1 with TRBJ2-6; TRBD2 matches at 11 bases. Unmatched junction bases numbered 3, after V lost 4 bases and J lost 0 bases. The CDR3 has 17 residues. CDR1 and CDR2 from the germline V gene are SGHRS and YFSETQ. The CDR3 loop is CASSGTSGFSGANVLTF. As DNA, the CDR3 is TGCGCCAGCAGCGGGACTAGCGGTTTCTCTGGGGCCAACGTCCTGACTTTC. The full variable domain, with the rest looked up from reference TRBV5-1 and TRBJ2-6, is KAGVTQTPRYLIKTRGQQVTLSCSPISGHRSVSWYQQTPGQGLQFLFEYFSETQRNKGNFPGRFSGRQFSNSRSEMNVSTLELGDSALYLCASSGTSGFSGANVLTFGAGSRLTVL.

There are a few counts of this clone. This chain links TRBV6-5 with TRBJ2-1, with 7 bases identical to TRBD2. The length of the CDR3 is 14 residues. Germline trimming cut 6 bases from V and 7 bases from J; bases unmatched to any gene: 9. Germline V gene data show CDR1 as MNHEY and CDR2 as SVGAGI. CDR3 sequence: CASSWGGARNEQFF. In DNA form, the CDR3 reads TGTGCCAGCAGCTGGGGGGGAGCAAGGAATGAGCAGTTCTTC.

V is TRBV6-1 and J is TRBJ2-1; 10 positions agree with TRBD2. This CDR3 has 17 residues. The trim removed 6 bases at V and 8 bases at J, leaving 16 bases unmatched. Germline V gives CDR1 MNHNS, CDR2 SASEGT. The CDR3: CASSENSAGGPGDEQFF. The CDR3 DNA reads TGTGCCAGCAGCGAAAACTCAGCGGGAGGGCCTGGCGATGAGCAGTTCTTC.

V and J are TRBV2 and TRBJ2-7; D may be TRBD2 (5 bases). CDR1 is SNHLY and CDR2 is FYNNEI in the germline V gene. Trimming took off 1 base at V and 0 bases at J, with 7 bases between the two ends. The CDR3 runs 14 residues. CDR3 region: CASSEVSVSYEQYF. The CDR3, as DNA: TGTGCCAGCAGTGAAGTTAGCGTCTCCTACGAGCAGTACTTC.

J is TRBJ2-1 and V is TRBV7-3; D not resolved. The V gene's germline CDR1 is SGHTA and CDR2 FQGTGA. The CDR3 runs 13 residues. The V gene lost 2 bases and the J gene lost 8 bases, with 10 bases spanning the gap. CDR3 residues: CASSLSGMDEQFF. The CDR3 DNA sequence: TGTGCCAGCAGCTTATCCGGAATGGATGAGCAGTTCTTC.

This clone has only a few counts. This rearrangement joins TRBV2 to TRBJ1-5; D gene uncertain. V was pared by 5 bases and J by 2 bases, with 7 bases between. In germline, CDR1 is SNHLY, CDR2 FYNNEI. The CDR3 loop spans 13 amino acids. The CDR3 here is CASSLERNQPQHF. CDR3 DNA: TGTGCCAGCAGTCTGGAGCGCAATCAGCCCCAGCATTTT.

The rearrangement joins TRBV19 to TRBJ2-1; possibly TRBD1 or TRBD2 for D (5 bases each). This CDR3 has 15 residues. Trimming pared 5 bases from V and 3 bases from J, leaving 14 bases between. The germline gives CDR1 LNHDA, CDR2 SQIVND (reference sequence). CDR3 DNA sequence: TGTGCCAGTAGTGCCTATCGGGGCAGCTACAATGAGCAGTTCTTC. Translating it yields CASSAYRGSYNEQFF. Full variable domain (rest looked up from reference TRBV19 and TRBJ2-1): DGGITQSPKYLFRKEGQNVTLSCEQNLNHDAMYWYRQDPGQGLRLIYYSQIVNDFQKGDIAEGYSVSREKKESFPLTVTSAQKNPTAFYLCASSAYRGSYNEQFFGPGTRLTVL.

This sequence joins TRBV12-3 or TRBV12-4 and TRBJ2-5; D is unresolved. V gave up 4 bases and J gave up 8 bases, with 14 bases separating them. The CDR3 is 13 amino acids. CDR3 amino acids: CASSYPPPATQYF. In DNA, the CDR3 is TGTGCCAGCAGTTACCCACCGCCGGCAACCCAGTACTTC.

The chain has TRBV7-9 and TRBJ2-3; no definite D call. Trimming pared 3 bases from V and 4 bases from J, leaving 8 bases between. CDR1 and CDR2 from the germline V gene are SEHNR and FQNEAQ (reference sequence). This CDR3 has 13 residues. The CDR3 nucleotides read TGTGCCAGCAGCTTGGTGTTAGCAGATACGCAGTATTTT. Amino acid sequence: CASSLVLADTQYF.

This chain connects TRBV6-5 to TRBJ2-5, with TRBD1 as a possible D gene (6 bases). Germline CDR1 reads MNHEY; CDR2 reads SVGAGI. This CDR3 region has 15 residues. V lost 6 bases, J lost 2 bases, and 16 bases lay in between. The CDR3 reads CASRRYGGRQETQYF. The CDR3 DNA reads as TGTGCCAGCAGACGCTATGGGGGCCGGCAAGAGACCCAGTACTTC.

V is TRBV19 and J is TRBJ2-7; D unresolved. The CDR3 contains 15 residues. Trimming pared 3 bases from V and 0 bases from J, leaving 12 bases between. Germline CDR1 and CDR2: LNHDA and SQIVND (reference sequence). CDR3 loop: CASSIHRRGSYEQYF. In nucleotides, the CDR3 is TGTGCCAGTAGTATTCATCGGAGAGGCTCCTACGAGCAGTACTTC.

This chain uses TRBV5-1 with TRBJ2-1; D may match TRBD1 or TRBD2 (5 bases each). Deletions cut 0 bases from V and 5 bases from J, with 18 bases between. The CDR3 consists of 17 residues. Germline values: CDR1 SGHRS, CDR2 YFSETQ. The CDR3 protein is CASSLASAFGANNEQFF. DNA of the CDR3: TGCGCCAGCAGCTTGGCATCGGCTTTCGGGGCCAACAATGAGCAGTTCTTC.

The J gene is TRBJ1-5, the V gene TRBV7-8; 8 bases agree with TRBD1. The V and J ends lost 4 bases and 3 bases, in that order; junction bases with no gene match: 8. This CDR3 is 16 amino acids long. Germline V gene data show CDR1 as SGHVS and CDR2 as FQNEAQ. CDR3 sequence reads: CASSSFGTGHNQPQHF. CDR3 DNA: TGTGCCAGCAGCTCATTCGGGACAGGCCACAATCAGCCCCAGCATTTT.

This clone was detected only a few times. The V gene is TRBV30, the J gene TRBJ2-5; no definite D call. Germline-derived CDR1 and CDR2 are GTSNPN and SVGIG (reference sequence). Trimming removed 2 bases at V and 5 bases at J, with 9 bases between. The CDR3 is 12 residues long. The CDR3 protein is CAWSMGWETQYF. CDR3 DNA sequence: TGTGCCTGGAGTATGGGGTGGGAGACCCAGTACTTC.